This T cell receptor beta chain was retrieved from a study of T cell changes during pregnancy in multiple sclerosis. Repertoires were generated with immunoSEQ multiplex PCR, while TCRdb's copy carries only in-frame clones and drops some. The sample holds around 31,000 clones, approximately 94% seen once. V was pared by 2 bases and J by 4 bases, with 9 bases between. Germline-derived CDR1 and CDR2 are GTSNPN and SVGIG (reference sequence). This CDR3 contains 13 residues. The gene calls are TRBV30 and TRBJ1-3; D is perhaps TRBD1 (6 bases). The TCR originated in a female donor with multiple sclerosis, enrolled in a pregnancy study. The sample was CD4+ T cells from peripheral blood mononuclear cells, taken in the first trimester of pregnancy. In DNA, the CDR3 is TGTGCCTGGAGTACAGGGTTAGGAAACACCATATATTTT. Translation: CAWSTGLGNTIYF.